This T cell receptor (beta chain) was obtained from a study of T cells after yellow fever vaccination. Ten or more counts support this clonotype. The antigen remains unidentified. Whole-study results and caveats: By day 5 rather than day 15, the secondary response had peaked, though it was weaker.

Germline CDR1 reads SGHRS; CDR2 reads YFSETQ. The CDR3 length is 14 residues. The V and J ends lost 4 bases and 5 bases, in that order; junction bases with no gene match: 5. A single record per CDR3 protein comes from TCRdb applying MiXCR to the 5' RACE reads. The sample lists approximately 350,000 distinct CDR3 sequences; more than 9% were seen once. The chain carries TRBV5-1 and TRBJ1-1; 10 nucleotides align to TRBD1. The receptor was isolated from a man in his late teens or twenties who received the YFV17D yellow fever vaccine. The sample was PBMCs, taken on the day of the first yellow fever vaccination. CDR3 protein: CASSLGTGDTEAFF. The CDR3 DNA sequence: TGCGCCAGCAGCCTGGGGACAGGGGATACTGAAGCTTTCTTT.